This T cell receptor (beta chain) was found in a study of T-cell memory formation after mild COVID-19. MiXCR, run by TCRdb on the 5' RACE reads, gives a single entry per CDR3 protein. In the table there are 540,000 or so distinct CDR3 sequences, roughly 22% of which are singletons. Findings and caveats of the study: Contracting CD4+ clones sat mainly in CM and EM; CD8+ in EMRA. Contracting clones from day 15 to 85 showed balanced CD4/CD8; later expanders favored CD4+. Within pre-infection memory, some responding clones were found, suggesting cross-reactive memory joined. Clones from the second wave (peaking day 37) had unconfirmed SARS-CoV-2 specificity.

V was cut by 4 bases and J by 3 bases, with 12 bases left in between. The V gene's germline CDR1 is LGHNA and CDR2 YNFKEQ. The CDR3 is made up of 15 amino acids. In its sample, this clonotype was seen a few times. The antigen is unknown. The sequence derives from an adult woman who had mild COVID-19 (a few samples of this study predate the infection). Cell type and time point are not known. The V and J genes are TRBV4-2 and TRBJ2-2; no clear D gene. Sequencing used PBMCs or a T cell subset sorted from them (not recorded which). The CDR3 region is CASSLEGQYTGELFF. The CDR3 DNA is TGTGCCAGCAGCCTGGAAGGGCAGTACACCGGGGAGCTGTTTTTT.